This T cell receptor beta chain was retrieved from a study of blood T cells in healthy people across ages. Overall study findings and caveats: Across the age range, TCR beta diversity per million T cells fell in a roughly linear way. Naive T cell percentage strongly correlated with TCR beta diversity. Because donor CMV status was unknown, expanded clonotype changes were possibly confounded.

Together with a sample-barcoded 5' primer, a J-beta primer mix was included in a second PCR lasting roughly 6 to 12 cycles. Researchers report that each sample yielded at least 2.5 million CDR3-containing paired-end reads. Each CDR3 protein is one row after TCRdb ran MiXCR on the 5' RACE reads. This sample yields some 1.4 million distinct CDR3 sequences, of which about 40% are seen a single time; 7% to 9% belongs to the top ten. Note on this clonotype: Antigen: not known.

The V end lost 6 bases, the J end lost 4 bases, and 15 bases lay between the germline ends. The germline gives CDR1 MNHEY, CDR2 SMNVEV (reference sequence). This CDR3 is 15 amino acids long. The chain carries TRBV27 and TRBJ2-2; weak D call: TRBD1 (5 bases). The TCR comes from a woman under 30 in good health. The specimen was blood. CDR3 sequence: CASSRNTGFTGELFF. CDR3 bases: TGTGCCAGCAGCCGGAACACAGGATTCACCGGGGAGCTGTTTTTT.